The 23 T cell receptor beta chains below all came from one sample that was sequenced in a study of shared clonotypes between healthy human individuals. TCRdb's copy holds only in-frame clones and misses some; the assay was immunoSEQ multiplex PCR. Of fewer than 150,000 clones detected, approximately 70% appear once; the ten largest clones hold 20% to 25%. Sequencing was done on a sample of memory CD8+ T cells sorted from blood. The subset is: CD45RO+ cells pooled with CCR7-negative TemRA cells. The receptors derive from a woman in her thirties in good health.

This chain joins TRBV4-1 and TRBJ2-3; D is ambiguous. The CDR3 covers 13 residues. V was pared by 0 bases and J by 4 bases, with 5 bases between. Germline V gene sequence: CDR1 MGHRA, CDR2 YSYEKL. This chain's CDR3 is CASSQDFADTQYF. The CDR3, as DNA: TGCGCCAGCAGCCAAGATTTTGCAGATACGCAGTATTTT.

This clone has just a few counts. The chain recombines TRBV9 with TRBJ2-7; no clear D. V was clipped by 3 bases and J by 4 bases, with 8 bases between them. This CDR3 comprises 12 residues. The germline CDR1 and CDR2 sequences are SGDLS and YYNGEE. CDR3 sequence (DNA): TGTGCCAGCAGCGGGGAAGGGTACGAGCAGTACTTC. It specifies CASSGEGYEQYF.

DNA for the CDR3: TGTGCCAGCAGTTTCCAGCGGGAGGGCCCCGAGCAGTACTTC. Translated, it gives CASSFQREGPEQYF. The chain links TRBV28 to TRBJ2-7, with TRBD2 matching over 10 bases. Germline CDR1 is MDHEN and CDR2 is SYDVKM. The CDR3 covers 14 residues. The V gene end was trimmed by 3 bases and the J gene end by 6 bases; junction bases not matched to a gene: 5.

The chain uses TRBV18 and TRBJ2-7; 7 positions agree with TRBD1. Germline values: CDR1 KGHSH, CDR2 LQKENI. With V trimmed by 2 bases and J by 6 bases, 13 bases remained unmatched. This CDR3 region has 16 residues. The CDR3: CASSPKGTATSLEQYF. As DNA, the CDR3 is TGTGCCAGCTCACCAAAGGGGACAGCGACCTCCCTCGAGCAGTACTTC.

The chain employs TRBV15 and TRBJ2-3; D possibly uses TRBD1 or TRBD2 (6 bases each). This CDR3 comprises 15 residues. The V gene's germline CDR1 is LNHNV and CDR2 YYDKDF (reference sequence). V was pared by 6 bases and J by 3 bases, with 16 bases between. Here the CDR3 reads CATSQTRGGTDTQYF. The CDR3, as DNA: TGTGCCACCAGTCAGACTAGAGGGGGGACAGATACGCAGTATTTT. The full variable domain, rest sourced from reference TRBV15 and TRBJ2-3, is DAMVIQNPRYQVTQFGKPVTLSCSQTLNHNVMYWYQQKSSQAPKLLFHYYDKDFNNEADTPDNFQSRRPNTSFCFLDIRSPGLGDTAMYLCATSQTRGGTDTQYFGPGTRLTVL.

DNA for the CDR3: TGTGCCAGCAGCGCCGGGACAGGGGGTAACGAGCAGTACTTC. It encodes CASSAGTGGNEQYF. The gene calls are TRBV9 and TRBJ2-7; 11 positions agree with TRBD1. The CDR3 covers 14 residues. The ends lost 3 bases at V and 5 bases at J; junction bases unmatched: 4. CDR1 and CDR2 (germline): SGDLS, YYNGEE. Combining the CDR3 with reference TRBV9 and TRBJ2-7 gives the whole variable domain DSGVTQTPKHLITATGQRVTLRCSPRSGDLSVYWYQQSLDQGLQFLIQYYNGEERAKGNILERFSAQQFPDLHSELNLSSLELGDSALYFCASSAGTGGNEQYFGPGTRLTVT.

The V and J genes are TRBV6-6 and TRBJ1-1; 11 bases are a match to TRBD1. The CDR3 runs 14 residues. Germline assignment: CDR1 MNHNY and CDR2 SVGAGI (reference sequence). The J segment lost 5 bases and the V segment lost 10 bases, leaving 9 bases of the junction unmatched. The CDR3 protein is CATGQGARPTEAFF. DNA of the CDR3: TGTGCCACCGGACAGGGGGCCCGGCCAACTGAAGCTTTCTTT.

The V call is TRBV5-1, the J call TRBJ2-7, with 7 nucleotides matching TRBD2. The CDR3 covers 16 residues. CDR1 is SGHRS, CDR2 YFSETQ, per germline. V dropped 1 base and J dropped 0; count of bases not matched to a gene: 7. CDR3 sequence: CASSLNLRGSSYEQYF. CDR3 nucleotides: TGCGCCAGCAGCTTGAACTTGCGGGGGAGCTCCTACGAGCAGTACTTC.

This clone showed up just once. The V call is TRBV13, the J call TRBJ2-1; no clear D gene. The V and J ends lost 0 bases and 8 bases respectively, with 11 bases between them. The CDR3 has 14 amino acids. CDR1 is PRHDT, CDR2 FYEKMQ, per germline (reference sequence). For the CDR3, the DNA is TGTGCCAGCAGCTTAGGATCCACCCCTGATGAGCAGTTCTTC. Translated: CASSLGSTPDEQFF. Drawing the rest from reference TRBV13 and TRBJ2-1, the complete variable domain is AAGVIQSPRHLIKEKRETATLKCYPIPRHDTVYWYQQGPGQDPQFLISFYEKMQSDKGSIPDRFSAQQFSDYHSELNMSSLELGDSALYFCASSLGSTPDEQFFGPGTRLTVL.

V gene TRBV19 combines with J gene TRBJ2-5; the match to TRBD2 covers 7 bases. The trim removed 3 bases at V and 2 bases at J, leaving 3 bases unmatched. The CDR3 contains 14 residues. The germline gives CDR1 LNHDA, CDR2 SQIVND (reference sequence). CDR3 protein: CASSITGGQETQYF. In DNA, the CDR3 is TGTGCCAGTAGTATCACGGGGGGTCAAGAGACCCAGTACTTC.

V gene TRBV5-1 combines with J gene TRBJ2-1, with 8 bases that match TRBD2. Trimming cost V 2 bases and J 8 bases; bases outside gene matches: 15. There are 17 residues in the CDR3. Germline V CDR1 and CDR2: SGHRS, YFSETQ. CDR3 nucleotide sequence: TGCGCCAGCAGCTTCCTTTTAGGAGCGGGAGAGTTTGATGAGCAGTTCTTC. As protein: CASSFLLGAGEFDEQFF.

The chain couples TRBV2 to TRBJ2-7; D is undetermined. The germline V gene encodes CDR1 SNHLY and CDR2 FYNNEI. The CDR3 is 11 residues long. With 8 bases removed from V and 2 bases from J, the gap between germline ends came to 7 bases. Here the CDR3 DNA reads TGTGCCAGCTTGGATCCCTACGAGCAGTACTTC. Protein product: CASLDPYEQYF.

This clone has a handful of counts. The chain combines TRBV25-1 with TRBJ2-7; D may be TRBD2 (5 bases). The CDR3 covers 14 residues. Germline V gives CDR1 MGHDK, CDR2 SYGVNS. The V end lost 4 bases, the J end lost 5 bases, and 15 bases lay between the germline ends. CDR3 sequence (DNA): TGTGCCAGCAGTGCTCTGGGAGCTGAGAACGAGCAGTACTTC. This gives the protein CASSALGAENEQYF.

The rearrangement joins TRBV11-2 to TRBJ2-1; unclear D gene. CDR1 and CDR2 from the germline V gene are SGHAT and FQNNGV. The CDR3 is 11 residues long. V lost 4 bases to trimming and J lost 6 bases, with 4 bases between them. The DNA for the CDR3 is TGTGCCAGCAGCTCGATCAATGAGCAGTTCTTC. Encoded protein: CASSSINEQFF. Based on the CDR3 plus reference TRBV11-2 and TRBJ2-1, the full variable domain is EAGVAQSPRYKIIEKRQSVAFWCNPISGHATLYWYQQILGQGPKLLIQFQNNGVVDDSQLPKDRFSAERLKGVDSTLKIQPAKLEDSAVYLCASSSINEQFFGPGTRLTVL.

Only a few counts were recorded for this clone. The chain has TRBV7-8 and TRBJ1-5; no reliable D call. V was clipped by 2 bases and J by 3 bases, with 11 bases between them. There are 15 residues in the CDR3. The germline V gene encodes CDR1 SGHVS and CDR2 FQNEAQ. CDR3: CASSLSAQDNQPQHF. CDR3 DNA sequence: TGTGCCAGCAGCTTAAGTGCCCAGGACAATCAGCCCCAGCATTTT.

The chain has TRBV21-1 and TRBJ2-2; the table names TRBD1, a call not compared with the DNA. TRBV21-1 is a known pseudogene. The CDR3 contains 13 residues. CDR3 nucleotide sequence: TGTGCCAGCAGCACCACCAGGGGCCGGGAGCTGTTTTTT. Its protein is CASSTTRGRELFF.

The chain links TRBV27 to TRBJ1-1, with TRBD1 matching over 8 bases. Germline V gene lookup returns CDR1 MNHEY and CDR2 SMNVEV (reference sequence). The CDR3 is made up of 12 amino acids. V lost 5 bases to trimming and J lost 8 bases; unmatched junction nucleotides: 4. In nucleotides, the CDR3 is TGTGCCAGCAGTCCATGGACAGGGGAAGCTTTCTTT. Translation: CASSPWTGEAFF.

The rearrangement uses TRBV4-2 and TRBJ2-7, with 7 bases identical to TRBD2. The length of the CDR3 is 15 residues. Germline CDR1 and CDR2: LGHNA and YNFKEQ. J was trimmed by 0 bases and V by 3 bases; bases with no gene match: 5. DNA of the CDR3: TGTGCCAGCAGCCATGGACTAGGGAGCTCCTACGAGCAGTACTTC. This encodes CASSHGLGSSYEQYF.

V is TRBV6-6 and J is TRBJ2-7; no clear D gene. The ends were cut back, 2 bases at V and 0 bases at J, with 8 bases in the middle. This CDR3 contains 14 residues. The germline gives CDR1 MNHNY, CDR2 SVGAGI (reference sequence). The CDR3 DNA reads TGTGCCAGCAGTTACAGGGAAAGCTCCTACGAGCAGTACTTC. It yields the protein CASSYRESSYEQYF.

The chain couples TRBV28 to TRBJ2-2; TRBD2 agrees at 9 bases. Germline V gives CDR1 MDHEN, CDR2 SYDVKM. This CDR3 comprises 16 residues. The V segment lost 2 bases and the J segment 4 bases; nucleotides outside the gene matches: 5. The CDR3 DNA reads TGTGCCAGCAGTTTAAATACACTAGCGGGCACCGGGGAGCTGTTTTTT. It is translated as CASSLNTLAGTGELFF.

Sample share makes this clone medium-sized (0.01 to 0.1%). The rearrangement links TRBV5-5 to TRBJ1-5; 7 bases agree with TRBD1. The J segment lost 0 bases and the V segment lost 2 bases, leaving 11 bases of the junction unmatched. Germline values: CDR1 SGHKS, CDR2 YYEKEE (reference sequence). The CDR3 is made up of 18 amino acids. CDR3 coding DNA: TGTGCCAGCAGCTTTAGGGACAGAGAACTCCTTAGCAATCAGCCCCAGCATTTT. It encodes CASSFRDRELLSNQPQHF.

This clone appeared once. The chain uses TRBV4-1 and TRBJ2-4, with 7 bases fitting TRBD2. Unmatched junction bases numbered 10, after V lost 4 bases and J lost 10 bases. Germline-derived CDR1 and CDR2 are MGHRA and YSYEKL. The CDR3 consists of 14 residues. CDR3 in amino acids: CASSPDASGVIQYF. Written as DNA, the CDR3 is TGCGCCAGCAGCCCGGACGCTAGCGGAGTTATTCAGTACTTC.

This clone has ten or more counts. V gene TRBV11-2 combines with J gene TRBJ2-1; 10 bases align to TRBD2. With V trimmed by 1 base and J by 2 bases, 5 bases remained unmatched. The CDR3 totals 17 residues. Germline loops: CDR1 SGHAT, CDR2 FQNNGV. The CDR3 nucleotides read TGTGCCAGCAGCTTAGCCCTAGGACTAGCGGCCTACAATGAGCAGTTCTTC. The encoded protein is CASSLALGLAAYNEQFF.